These 24 T cell receptor beta chains were all obtained from the same sample, sequenced in a study of T cell changes during pregnancy in multiple sclerosis. The repertoire was sequenced with immunoSEQ multiplex PCR; TCRdb's copy has only in-frame clones and lacks some. The sample carries some 100,000 clones, about nine tenths recorded once. This sample comprised peripheral blood, obtained in the second trimester of pregnancy. The receptors were sampled from a female donor with multiple sclerosis, enrolled in a pregnancy study.

There are a few counts of this clone. The chain links TRBV27 to TRBJ2-1, with D possibly TRBD2 on 6 matching bases. V was pared by 6 bases and J by 6 bases, with 18 bases between. Germline V gene sequence: CDR1 MNHEY, CDR2 SMNVEV (reference sequence). The CDR3 has 15 amino acids. Here the CDR3 reads CASRPLGGPSNEQFF. CDR3 sequence (DNA): TGTGCCAGCAGACCCCTCGGGGGACCCTCCAATGAGCAGTTCTTC.

A single count supports this clone. The chain couples TRBV7-6 to TRBJ2-5; D call uncertain. CDR1 and CDR2 from the germline V gene are SGHVS and FNYEAQ. V was clipped by 4 bases and J by 5 bases, with 8 bases between them. The CDR3 extends over 12 amino acids. Here the CDR3 reads CASSSQVETQYF. As DNA, the CDR3 is TGTGCCAGCAGCTCGCAGGTTGAGACCCAGTACTTC.

The V and J genes are TRBV28 and TRBJ2-1; TRBD1 agrees at 8 bases. Germline V lookup: CDR1 MDHEN, CDR2 SYDVKM. The CDR3 loop spans 13 amino acids. V lost 10 bases, J lost 4 bases, and 6 bases stayed unmatched. This chain's CDR3 is CATVDRVYNEQFF. The CDR3 coding sequence is TGTGCCACAGTGGACAGGGTATACAATGAGCAGTTCTTC.

The V call is TRBV2, the J call TRBJ2-3, with unresolved D. CDR1 is SNHLY, CDR2 FYNNEI, per germline. Between the trimmed V and J ends, which lost 4 bases and 2 bases, there was a span of 13 bases. The CDR3 runs 15 residues. CDR3 sequence reads: CASSGVIKYTDTQYF. The CDR3 DNA follows: TGTGCCAGCAGTGGAGTCATAAAGTACACAGATACGCAGTATTTT.

The chain carries TRBV5-6 and TRBJ2-1, with 9 bases fitting TRBD1. In germline, CDR1 is SGHDT, CDR2 YYEEEE. J gave up 8 bases and V 3 bases, and 6 bases lay outside the gene matches. The CDR3 contains 14 residues. CDR3 amino acids: CASSSRQGGDEQFF. Written as DNA, the CDR3 is TGTGCCAGCAGCTCAAGACAGGGGGGCGATGAGCAGTTCTTC.

The chain carries TRBV9 and TRBJ1-1; the match to TRBD1 covers 7 bases. The CDR3 loop spans 17 amino acids. The V segment lost 4 bases and the J segment 6 bases; nucleotides outside the gene matches: 18. Germline V gives CDR1 SGDLS, CDR2 YYNGEE. CDR3: CASSYGQAFERGAEAFF. The DNA of the CDR3 is TGTGCCAGCAGCTACGGACAGGCGTTTGAGAGAGGAGCTGAAGCTTTCTTT.

V gene TRBV29-1 combines with J gene TRBJ1-2, with D maybe TRBD1 (6 bases). The CDR3 extends over 12 amino acids. V lost 3 bases and J 2 bases, leaving 7 bases between the germline ends. CDR1 is SQVTM, CDR2 ANQGSEA, per germline. The CDR3 nucleotides are TGCAGCGTTGACGGACAGAACTATGGCTACACCTTC. Residues: CSVDGQNYGYTF.

V usage is TRBV18 and J usage is TRBJ2-6; TRBD1 matches at 9 bases. This CDR3 has 17 residues. CDR1 KGHSH and CDR2 LQKENI come from the germline V gene. V dropped 3 bases and J dropped 3; count of bases not matched to a gene: 6. The CDR3 DNA is TGTGCCAGCTCACCCACGACAGGGGGGAGTGGGGCCAACGTCCTGACTTTC. It yields the protein CASSPTTGGSGANVLTF. Full variable domain (remainder filled in from reference TRBV18 and TRBJ2-6): NAGVMQNPRHLVRRRGQEARLRCSPMKGHSHVYWYRQLPEEGLKFMVYLQKENIIDESGMPKERFSAEFPKEGPSILRIQQVVRGDSAAYFCASSPTTGGSGANVLTFGAGSRLTVL.

The gene calls are TRBV7-9 and TRBJ2-3; 14 nucleotides align to TRBD2. CDR1 is SEHNR, CDR2 FQNEAQ, per germline (reference sequence). This CDR3 spans 17 amino acids. The trim removed 5 bases at V and 2 bases at J, leaving 6 bases unmatched. The chain's CDR3 is CASSARTSGRHTDTQYF. In DNA, the CDR3 is TGTGCCAGCAGCGCCCGGACTAGCGGGAGGCACACAGATACGCAGTATTTT. Based on the CDR3 plus reference TRBV7-9 and TRBJ2-3, the full variable domain is DTGVSQNPRHKITKRGQNVTFRCDPISEHNRLYWYRQTLGQGPEFLTYFQNEAQLEKSRLLSDRFSAERPKGSFSTLEIQRTEQGDSAMYLCASSARTSGRHTDTQYFGPGTRLTVL.

This chain uses TRBV19 with TRBJ1-2; 9 nucleotides line up with TRBD1. The CDR3 totals 15 residues. The junction had 5 bases not matched to a gene; V was cut back by 5 bases and J by 1 base. Germline V gene sequence: CDR1 LNHDA, CDR2 SQIVND (reference sequence). CDR3 sequence: CASSLRQGGNYGYTF. Here the CDR3 DNA reads TGTGCCAGTAGTCTACGACAGGGGGGTAACTATGGCTACACCTTC. The whole variable domain, remainder taken from reference TRBV19 and TRBJ1-2, is DGGITQSPKYLFRKEGQNVTLSCEQNLNHDAMYWYRQDPGQGLRLIYYSQIVNDFQKGDIAEGYSVSREKKESFPLTVTSAQKNPTAFYLCASSLRQGGNYGYTFGSGTRLTVV.

V gene TRBV6-6 combines with J gene TRBJ2-3; D gene ambiguous. The V and J ends lost 7 bases and 2 bases respectively, with 13 bases between them. Germline CDR1 and CDR2: MNHNY and SVGAGI (reference sequence). CDR3 length: 14 residues. The CDR3 loop reads CASIPRRNTDTQYF. The CDR3 DNA reads as TGTGCCAGCATCCCGCGCCGAAACACAGATACGCAGTATTTT.

The chain recombines TRBV6-5 with TRBJ2-7; the D is unclear. Trimming removed 3 bases from V and 5 bases from J, with 14 bases in between. This CDR3 spans 14 amino acids. Per the germline V gene, CDR1 is MNHEY and CDR2 is SVGAGI. The CDR3 spells CASSYRLANNEQYF. The CDR3 nucleotides are TGTGCCAGCAGTTATCGACTCGCAAATAACGAGCAGTACTTC.

J is TRBJ1-2 and V is TRBV19; D may be TRBD1 (5 bases). The CDR3 is made up of 14 amino acids. V gave up 4 bases and J gave up 5 bases, with 14 bases separating them. CDR1 LNHDA and CDR2 SQIVND come from the germline V gene (reference sequence). CDR3 in DNA: TGTGCCAGTAGTACCCGACAGACTCTTTATGGCTACACCTTC. It codes for CASSTRQTLYGYTF.

This chain connects TRBV6-1 to TRBJ1-5; D call uncertain. Germline CDR1 is MNHNS and CDR2 is SASEGT. Trimming shortened V by 2 bases and J by 1 base, and 12 bases separated the two germline ends. The CDR3 contains 16 residues. This chain's CDR3 is CASSEIRQTSNQPQHF. DNA for the CDR3: TGTGCCAGCAGTGAAATAAGGCAGACAAGCAATCAGCCCCAGCATTTT.

V usage is TRBV28 and J usage is TRBJ2-7, with TRBD2 matching 10 bases. The CDR3 totals 17 residues. In germline, CDR1 is MDHEN, CDR2 SYDVKM. Trimming at V came to 5 bases and at J to 3 bases, leaving 13 bases not matched to a gene. The CDR3 bases are TGTGCCAGCAGTGCCATACCAGCGGGAGGGCTACACTACGAGCAGTACTTC. The encoded protein is CASSAIPAGGLHYEQYF.

This clone appeared a single time. V and J are TRBV7-2 and TRBJ2-7, with a possible D match to TRBD1 (5 bases). The length of the CDR3 is 13 residues. Germline V gene lookup returns CDR1 SGHTA and CDR2 FQGNSA. V lost 5 bases, J lost 4 bases, and 12 bases lay in between. CDR3 sequence: CASSATGPYEQYF. The CDR3 DNA follows: TGTGCCAGCAGCGCCACAGGACCATACGAGCAGTACTTC.

The rearrangement links TRBV6-6 to TRBJ2-3; TRBD1 agrees at 9 bases. The J segment lost 1 base and the V segment lost 0 bases, leaving 2 bases of the junction unmatched. The CDR3 length is 16 residues. CDR1 is MNHNY and CDR2 is SVGAGI in the germline V gene (reference sequence). The CDR3 sequence is CASSYSQGAGTDTQYF. DNA of the CDR3: TGTGCCAGCAGTTACTCACAGGGGGCGGGCACAGATACGCAGTATTTT.

This clone was detected once. The rearrangement uses TRBV2 and TRBJ1-4, with TRBD1 as a possible D gene (5 bases). Trimming left V 7 bases short and J 9 bases short, with 12 bases between. Germline assignment: CDR1 SNHLY and CDR2 FYNNEI. The CDR3 sequence is 12 residues long. DNA of the CDR3: TGTGCCAGCATGTCCAGGGCGAAAAAACTGTTTTTT. Protein product: CASMSRAKKLFF.

This chain uses TRBV28 with TRBJ1-1, with D possibly matching TRBD1 (5 bases). The CDR3 is 11 residues long. CDR1 is MDHEN, CDR2 SYDVKM, per germline. V lost 4 bases and J lost 9, with 9 bases in between. CDR3 DNA: TGTGCCAGCAGTTCGACAGAAAAAGCTTTCTTT. Residues: CASSSTEKAFF.

The gene calls are TRBV15 and TRBJ2-3; 7 positions agree with TRBD1. Unmatched junction bases numbered 6, after V lost 11 bases and J lost 1 base. The CDR3 is 13 residues long. Per the germline V gene, CDR1 is LNHNV and CDR2 is YYDKDF (reference sequence). The CDR3 reads CASSQGGTDTQYF. CDR3 nucleotides: TGTGCCTCCTCCCAGGGGGGCACAGATACGCAGTATTTT.

The table lists this clone with a count of one. This chain joins TRBV19 and TRBJ2-7; D gene uncertain. The CDR3 totals 16 residues. Germline V gene sequence: CDR1 LNHDA, CDR2 SQIVND (reference sequence). V lost 7 bases and J lost 1, with 20 bases in between. Here the CDR3 reads CASTPSGRSRSYEQYF. The CDR3 DNA follows: TGTGCCAGTACCCCGTCGGGTCGCTCTAGGTCCTACGAGCAGTACTTC.

The V call is TRBV7-9, the J call TRBJ2-7; 13 bases map to TRBD2. Unmatched junction bases numbered 5, after V lost 3 bases and J lost 6 bases. Germline loops: CDR1 SEHNR, CDR2 FQNEAQ (reference sequence). This CDR3 is built from 15 residues. The CDR3 is CASSFGLAGVGEQYF. For the CDR3, the DNA is TGTGCCAGCAGCTTCGGACTAGCGGGAGTAGGCGAGCAGTACTTC.

This clone has only one observation. The chain links TRBV19 to TRBJ2-7, with 7 bases aligning to TRBD2. J gave up 6 bases and V 4 bases, and 12 bases lay outside the gene matches. Germline CDR1 LNHDA, CDR2 SQIVND (reference sequence). The CDR3 extends over 15 amino acids. The CDR3 region is CASSTRTSSRFEQYF. CDR3 nucleotide sequence: TGTGCCAGTAGTACACGGACTAGTTCTCGGTTCGAGCAGTACTTC.

The chain carries TRBV6-6 and TRBJ2-1, with 7 bases lining up with TRBD1. The CDR3 runs 16 residues. Per germline, CDR1 MNHNY and CDR2 SVGAGI (reference sequence). Trimming at V came to 5 bases and at J to 4 bases, leaving 11 bases not matched to a gene. DNA of the CDR3: TGTGCCAGCAGTCCGACCGGGACAGATCCATACAATGAGCAGTTCTTC. Translating gives CASSPTGTDPYNEQFF.